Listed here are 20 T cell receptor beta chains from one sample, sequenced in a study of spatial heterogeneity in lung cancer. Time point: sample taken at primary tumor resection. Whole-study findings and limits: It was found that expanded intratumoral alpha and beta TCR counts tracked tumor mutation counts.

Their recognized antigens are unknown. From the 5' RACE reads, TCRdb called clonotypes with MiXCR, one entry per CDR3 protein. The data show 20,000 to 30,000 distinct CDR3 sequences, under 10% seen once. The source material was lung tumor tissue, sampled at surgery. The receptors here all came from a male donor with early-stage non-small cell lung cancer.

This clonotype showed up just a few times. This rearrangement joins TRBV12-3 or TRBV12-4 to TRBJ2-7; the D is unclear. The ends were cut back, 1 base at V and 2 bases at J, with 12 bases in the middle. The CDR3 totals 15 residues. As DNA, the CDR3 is TGTGCCAGCAGTTTAGATACCGGAATAGCCTACGAGCAGTACTTC. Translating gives CASSLDTGIAYEQYF.

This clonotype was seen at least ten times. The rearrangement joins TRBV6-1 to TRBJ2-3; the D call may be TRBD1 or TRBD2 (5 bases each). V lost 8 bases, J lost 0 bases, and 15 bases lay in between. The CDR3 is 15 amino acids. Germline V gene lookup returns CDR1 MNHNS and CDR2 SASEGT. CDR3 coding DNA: TGTGCCAGCCGCCGGGACGGATCTAGCACAGATACGCAGTATTTT. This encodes CASRRDGSSTDTQYF.

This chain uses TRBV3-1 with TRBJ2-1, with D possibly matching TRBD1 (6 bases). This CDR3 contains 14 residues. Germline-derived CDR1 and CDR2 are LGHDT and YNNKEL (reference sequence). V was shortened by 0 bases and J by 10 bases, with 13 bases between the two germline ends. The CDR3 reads CASSQDTGIREQFF. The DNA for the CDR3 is TGTGCCAGCAGCCAAGATACAGGGATACGGGAGCAGTTCTTC.

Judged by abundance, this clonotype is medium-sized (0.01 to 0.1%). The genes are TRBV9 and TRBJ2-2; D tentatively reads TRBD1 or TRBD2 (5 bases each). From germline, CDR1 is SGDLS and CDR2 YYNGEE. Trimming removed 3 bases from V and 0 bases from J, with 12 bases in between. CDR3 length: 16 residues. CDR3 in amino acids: CASSGPGRTNTGELFF. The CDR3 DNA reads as TGTGCCAGCAGCGGACCGGGACGAACGAACACCGGGGAGCTGTTTTTT.

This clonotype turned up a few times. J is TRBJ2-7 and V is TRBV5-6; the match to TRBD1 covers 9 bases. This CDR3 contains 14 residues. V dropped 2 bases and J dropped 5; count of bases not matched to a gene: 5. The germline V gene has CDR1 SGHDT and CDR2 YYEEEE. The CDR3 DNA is TGTGCCAGCAGCTTCATACAGGGGGCGGACGAGCAGTACTTC. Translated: CASSFIQGADEQYF.

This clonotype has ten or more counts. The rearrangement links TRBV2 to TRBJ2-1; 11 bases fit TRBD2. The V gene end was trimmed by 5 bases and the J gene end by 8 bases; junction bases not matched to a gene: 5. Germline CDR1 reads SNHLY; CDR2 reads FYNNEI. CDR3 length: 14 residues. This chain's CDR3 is CASSLLAGEDEQFF. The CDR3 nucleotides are TGTGCCAGCAGTTTACTAGCGGGAGAGGATGAGCAGTTCTTC.

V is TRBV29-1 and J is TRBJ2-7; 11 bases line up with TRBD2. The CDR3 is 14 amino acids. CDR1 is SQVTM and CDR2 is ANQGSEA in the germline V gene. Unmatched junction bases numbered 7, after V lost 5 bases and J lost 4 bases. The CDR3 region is CSVTTSGSVYEQYF. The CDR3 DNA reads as TGCAGCGTTACAACTAGCGGGAGTGTGTACGAGCAGTACTTC.

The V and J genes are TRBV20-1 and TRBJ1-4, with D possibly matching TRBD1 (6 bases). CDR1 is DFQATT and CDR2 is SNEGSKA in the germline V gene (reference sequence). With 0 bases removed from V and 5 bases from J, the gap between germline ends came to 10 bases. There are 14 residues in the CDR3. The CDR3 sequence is CSARDRTGNEKLFF. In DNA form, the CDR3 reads TGCAGTGCTAGAGATCGCACAGGGAATGAAAAACTGTTTTTT.

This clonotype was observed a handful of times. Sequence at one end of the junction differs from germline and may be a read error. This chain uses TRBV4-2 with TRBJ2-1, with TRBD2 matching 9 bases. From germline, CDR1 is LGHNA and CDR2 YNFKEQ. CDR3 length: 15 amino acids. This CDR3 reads CVSSHRRGGQNEQFF. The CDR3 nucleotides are TGTGTCAGCAGCCACCGGCGGGGGGGCCAAAATGAGCAGTTCTTC.

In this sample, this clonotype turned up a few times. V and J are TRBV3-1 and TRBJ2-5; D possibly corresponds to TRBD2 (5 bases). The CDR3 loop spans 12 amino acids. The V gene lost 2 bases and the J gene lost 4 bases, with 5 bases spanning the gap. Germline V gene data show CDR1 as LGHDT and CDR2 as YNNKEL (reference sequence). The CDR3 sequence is CASSQRGETQYF. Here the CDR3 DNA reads TGTGCCAGCAGCCAACGGGGAGAGACCCAGTACTTC.

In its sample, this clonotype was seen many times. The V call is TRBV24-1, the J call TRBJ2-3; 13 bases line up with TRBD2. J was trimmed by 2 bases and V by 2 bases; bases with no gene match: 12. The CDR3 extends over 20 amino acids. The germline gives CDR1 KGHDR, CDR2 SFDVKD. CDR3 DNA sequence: TGTGCCACCAGTGATTCTTTCCACGGGGGACTAGCGGGATTCACAGATACGCAGTATTTT. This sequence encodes CATSDSFHGGLAGFTDTQYF.

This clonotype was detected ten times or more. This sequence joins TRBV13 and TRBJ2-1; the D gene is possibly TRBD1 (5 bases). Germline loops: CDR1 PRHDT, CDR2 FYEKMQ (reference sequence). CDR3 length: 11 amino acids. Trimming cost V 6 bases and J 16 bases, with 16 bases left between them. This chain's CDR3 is CASRKGPVVFF. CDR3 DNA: TGTGCCAGCAGAAAGGGGCCAGTAGTTTTCTTC.

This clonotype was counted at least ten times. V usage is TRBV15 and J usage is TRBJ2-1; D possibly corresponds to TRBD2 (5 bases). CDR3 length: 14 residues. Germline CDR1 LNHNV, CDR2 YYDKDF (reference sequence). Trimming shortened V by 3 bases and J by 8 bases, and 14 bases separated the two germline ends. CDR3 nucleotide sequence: TGTGCCACCAGCAGCCGGACCGCGGGTCATGAGCAGTTCTTC. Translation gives CATSSRTAGHEQFF.

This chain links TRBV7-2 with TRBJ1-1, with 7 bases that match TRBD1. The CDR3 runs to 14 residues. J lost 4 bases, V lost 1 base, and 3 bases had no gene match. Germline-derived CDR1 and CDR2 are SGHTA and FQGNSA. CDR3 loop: CASSLVQGGTEAFF. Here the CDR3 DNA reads TGTGCCAGCAGCTTAGTGCAGGGGGGCACTGAAGCTTTCTTT. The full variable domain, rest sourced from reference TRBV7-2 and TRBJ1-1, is GAGVSQSPSNKVTEKGKDVELRCDPISGHTALYWYRQSLGQGLEFLIYFQGNSAPDKSGLPSDRFSAERTGGSVSTLTIQRTQQEDSAVYLCASSLVQGGTEAFFGQGTRLTVV.

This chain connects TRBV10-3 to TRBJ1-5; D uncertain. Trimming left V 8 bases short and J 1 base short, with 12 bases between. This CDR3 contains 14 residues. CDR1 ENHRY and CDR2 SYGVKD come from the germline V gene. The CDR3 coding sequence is TGTGCCATCTCCTTAGGAGGGAGCAATCAGCCCCAGCATTTT. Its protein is CAISLGGSNQPQHF.

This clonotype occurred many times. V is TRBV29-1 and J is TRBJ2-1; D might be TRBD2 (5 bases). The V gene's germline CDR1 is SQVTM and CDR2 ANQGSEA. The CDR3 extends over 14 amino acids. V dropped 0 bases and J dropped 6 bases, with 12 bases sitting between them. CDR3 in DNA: TGCAGCGTTGAAGAGGCGGGTGGAGGCAATGAGCAGTTCTTC. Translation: CSVEEAGGGNEQFF.

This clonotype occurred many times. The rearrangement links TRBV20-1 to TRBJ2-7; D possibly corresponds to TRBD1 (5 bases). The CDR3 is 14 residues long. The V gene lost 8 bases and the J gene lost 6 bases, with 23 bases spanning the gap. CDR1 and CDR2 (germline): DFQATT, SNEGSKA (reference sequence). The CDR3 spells CSTLLVAGSVEQYF. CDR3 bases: TGCAGTACCCTCCTGGTGGCAGGGTCGGTCGAGCAGTACTTC.

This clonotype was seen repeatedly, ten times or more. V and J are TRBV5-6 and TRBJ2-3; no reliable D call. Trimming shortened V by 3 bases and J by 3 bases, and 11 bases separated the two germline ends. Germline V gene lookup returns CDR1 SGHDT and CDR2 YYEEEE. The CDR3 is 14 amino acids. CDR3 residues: CASSSRFRTDTQYF. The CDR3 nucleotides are TGTGCCAGCAGCTCCCGGTTCCGGACAGATACGCAGTATTTT.

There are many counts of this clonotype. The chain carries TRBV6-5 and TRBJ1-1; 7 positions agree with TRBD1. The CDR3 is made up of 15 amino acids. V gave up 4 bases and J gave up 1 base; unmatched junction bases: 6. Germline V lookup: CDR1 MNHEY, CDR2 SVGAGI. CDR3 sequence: CASSSPGGRNTEAFF. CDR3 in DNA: TGTGCCAGCAGTTCCCCAGGGGGGAGGAACACTGAAGCTTTCTTT.

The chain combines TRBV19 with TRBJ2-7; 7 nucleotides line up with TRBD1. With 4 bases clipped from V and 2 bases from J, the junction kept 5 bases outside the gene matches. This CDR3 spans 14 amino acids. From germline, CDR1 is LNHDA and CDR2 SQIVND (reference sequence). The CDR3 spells CASSRTGFTYEQYF. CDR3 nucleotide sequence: TGTGCCAGTAGTAGGACAGGTTTCACCTACGAGCAGTACTTC. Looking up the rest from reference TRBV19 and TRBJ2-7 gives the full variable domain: DGGITQSPKYLFRKEGQNVTLSCEQNLNHDAMYWYRQDPGQGLRLIYYSQIVNDFQKGDIAEGYSVSREKKESFPLTVTSAQKNPTAFYLCASSRTGFTYEQYFGPGTRLTVT.